These T cell receptor beta chains were read from a single sample in a study of T cells in Graves' hyperthyroidism and ophthalmopathy. TCRdb passed the multiplex PCR reads through MiXCR, listing each CDR3 protein once. The sample holds hundreds of thousands of distinct CDR3 sequences, around 13% seen once. The sample comprised blood. These TCRs come from a woman aged 30 to 39 with Graves' hyperthyroidism that later progressed to Graves' ophthalmopathy. Both conserved end residues are part of each CDR3. Fields, in order: CDR3 protein, CDR3 DNA, V gene, J gene, clone size, D gene. D genes are given only for firm matches. Clone size is not always given. Where it is, it says once, few, many or a class for expanded clones.

CDR3 protein: CASSQYRAGIHNEQFF
CDR3 DNA: TGCGCCAGCAGCCAGTACAGGGCTGGAATTCACAATGAGCAGTTCTTC
V gene: TRBV5-1
J gene: TRBJ2-1
clone size: many
D gene: -

CDR3 protein: CSATGTGSYEQYF
CDR3 DNA: TGCAGTGCCACCGGGACAGGGTCATACGAGCAGTACTTC
V gene: TRBV20-1
J gene: TRBJ2-7
clone size: many
D gene: TRBD1

CDR3 protein: CASSQDWVAGGPRNEQFF
CDR3 DNA: TGCGCCAGCAGCCAAGATTGGGTAGCGGGAGGGCCTAGAAATGAGCAGTTCTTC
V gene: TRBV4-1
J gene: TRBJ2-1
clone size: many
D gene: TRBD2

CDR3 protein: CASSLSWGPNYGYTF
CDR3 DNA: TGTGCCAGCAGTTTATCGTGGGGGCCTAACTATGGCTACACCTTC
V gene: TRBV27
J gene: TRBJ1-2
clone size: many
D gene: -

CDR3 protein: CSARGGVPGANVLTF
CDR3 DNA: TGCAGTGCCCGCGGGGGGGTACCAGGGGCCAACGTCCTGACTTTC
V gene: TRBV20-1
J gene: TRBJ2-6
clone size: many
D gene: TRBD2

CDR3 protein: CASSLGGTGGLFF
CDR3 DNA: TGTGCCAGCAGCTTAGGGGGCACCGGGGGGCTGTTTTTT
V gene: TRBV11-3
J gene: TRBJ2-2
clone size: -
D gene: -

CDR3 protein: CASSQNGEETQYF
CDR3 DNA: TGTGCCAGCAGCCAAAACGGAGAAGAGACCCAGTACTTC
V gene: TRBV3-1
J gene: TRBJ2-5
clone size: -
D gene: -

CDR3 protein: CASSLIGAGETQYF
CDR3 DNA: TGTGCCAGCAGCTTAATAGGAGCGGGAGAGACCCAGTACTTC
V gene: TRBV11-1
J gene: TRBJ2-5
clone size: many
D gene: -

CDR3 protein: CASSLRRPTNEKLFF
CDR3 DNA: TGTGCCAGCAGCCTCCGACGGCCAACTAATGAAAAACTGTTTTTT
V gene: TRBV7-8
J gene: TRBJ1-4
clone size: many
D gene: -

CDR3 protein: CASTGGITHYEQYF
CDR3 DNA: TGTGCCAGCACGGGGGGAATAACCCACTACGAGCAGTACTTC
V gene: TRBV6-1
J gene: TRBJ2-7
clone size: many
D gene: TRBD2

CDR3 protein: CASSVDVSGNTIYF
CDR3 DNA: TGTGCCAGCAGCGTAGATGTCTCTGGAAACACCATATATTTT
V gene: TRBV9
J gene: TRBJ1-3
clone size: -
D gene: -

CDR3 protein: CATAGTPGYEQYF
CDR3 DNA: TGTGCCACCGCCGGGACCCCGGGCTACGAGCAGTACTTC
V gene: TRBV24-1
J gene: TRBJ2-7
clone size: few
D gene: -

CDR3 protein: CASSSDWGTYNEQFF
CDR3 DNA: TGTGCCAGCAGCTCGGATTGGGGCACATACAATGAGCAGTTCTTC
V gene: TRBV5-8
J gene: TRBJ2-1
clone size: -
D gene: -

CDR3 protein: CASRVSSGSESYEQYF
CDR3 DNA: TGTGCCAGCAGAGTATCTAGCGGGAGTGAATCCTACGAGCAGTACTTC
V gene: TRBV6-1
J gene: TRBJ2-7
clone size: many
D gene: TRBD2

CDR3 protein: CASSHGPNQPQHF
CDR3 DNA: TGTGCCAGCAGCCACGGACCCAATCAGCCCCAGCATTTT
V gene: TRBV11-2
J gene: TRBJ1-5
clone size: many
D gene: -